These 6 T cell receptor beta chains share one sample of origin, sequenced in a study of T-cell reconstitution after alpha-beta-depleted transplantation in children. Preparation of the TCRbeta library involved a method that used unique molecular identifiers. TCRdb itself ran the PCR reads through MiXCR, one entry per CDR3 protein. The sample yields around 450,000 distinct CDR3 sequences, roughly 43% seen once. This material consisted of PBMCs, taken before TCRalphabeta/CD19-depleted stem cell transplant. All receptors come from a girl aged 2 to 10 with aplastic anemia, due to receive a stem cell transplant.

The rearrangement links TRBV7-9 to TRBJ2-3; 9 nucleotides agree with TRBD2. The CDR3 covers 16 residues. CDR1 and CDR2 (germline): SEHNR, FQNEAQ (reference sequence). The V gene end was trimmed by 5 bases and the J gene end by 2 bases; junction bases not matched to a gene: 8. The CDR3 coding sequence is TGTGCCAGCAGCCAGGGGCTAGCGGGGAACACAGATACGCAGTATTTT. Amino acid sequence: CASSQGLAGNTDTQYF. Full variable domain (remainder filled in from reference TRBV7-9 and TRBJ2-3): DTGVSQNPRHKITKRGQNVTFRCDPISEHNRLYWYRQTLGQGPEFLTYFQNEAQLEKSRLLSDRFSAERPKGSFSTLEIQRTEQGDSAMYLCASSQGLAGNTDTQYFGPGTRLTVL.

A few counts support this clonotype. CDR3 bases: TGTGCCACCAGCAGAGATAGTGGGGGCAATCAGCCCCAGCATTTT. It yields the protein CATSRDSGGNQPQHF. This chain links TRBV15 with TRBJ1-5; D not resolved. CDR1 is LNHNV and CDR2 is YYDKDF in the germline V gene (reference sequence). This CDR3 spans 15 amino acids. Trimming shortened V by 0 bases and J by 2 bases, and 8 bases separated the two germline ends.

The chain links TRBV21-1 to TRBJ1-5; the D call TRBD1 from the table was never checked on the DNA. TRBV21-1 is listed as a pseudogene. The CDR3 extends over 16 amino acids. CDR3 region: CASSKWPPGINQPQHF. CDR3 bases: TGTGCCAGCAGCAAATGGCCCCCTGGGATCAACCAGCCCCAGCATTTT.

The CDR3 DNA follows: TGCAGTGCTAGGCACGGAAACTATGGCTACACCTTC. This sequence encodes CSARHGNYGYTF. J is TRBJ1-2 and V is TRBV20-1; no reliable D call. The germline gives CDR1 DFQATT, CDR2 SNEGSKA (reference sequence). With 3 bases removed from V and 2 bases from J, the gap between germline ends came to 7 bases. This CDR3 is built from 12 residues.

This clonotype was detected ten times or more. The chain carries TRBV5-1 and TRBJ1-1, with 7 bases that match TRBD1. Unmatched junction bases numbered 13, after V lost 8 bases and J lost 0 bases. CDR1 SGHRS and CDR2 YFSETQ come from the germline V gene. The CDR3 length is 16 residues. Here the CDR3 reads CASNSGTANLNTEAFF. For the CDR3, the DNA is TGCGCCAGTAACTCCGGGACAGCGAACTTGAACACTGAAGCTTTCTTT.

The chain couples TRBV15 to TRBJ2-1, with 10 bases identical to TRBD2. In germline, CDR1 is LNHNV, CDR2 YYDKDF (reference sequence). The CDR3 has 15 residues. V trimming: 5 bases; J trimming: 3 bases; junction bases outside the gene matches: 4. CDR3 in amino acids: CATSVRLAGYNEQFF. CDR3 DNA: TGTGCCACCAGCGTCAGACTAGCGGGCTACAATGAGCAGTTCTTC.